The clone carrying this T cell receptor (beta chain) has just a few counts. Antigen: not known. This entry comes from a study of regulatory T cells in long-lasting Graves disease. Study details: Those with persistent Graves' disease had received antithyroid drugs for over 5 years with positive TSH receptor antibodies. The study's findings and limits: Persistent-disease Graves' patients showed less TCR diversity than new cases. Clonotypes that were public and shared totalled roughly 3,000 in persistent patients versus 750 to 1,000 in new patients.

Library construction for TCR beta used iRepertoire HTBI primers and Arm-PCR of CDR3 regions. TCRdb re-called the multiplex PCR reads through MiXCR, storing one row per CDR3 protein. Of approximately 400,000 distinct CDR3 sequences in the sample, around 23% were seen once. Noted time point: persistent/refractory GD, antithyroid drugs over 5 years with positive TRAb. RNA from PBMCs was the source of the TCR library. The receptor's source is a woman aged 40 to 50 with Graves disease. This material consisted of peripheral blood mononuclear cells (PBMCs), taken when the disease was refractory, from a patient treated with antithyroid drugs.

This CDR3 reads CSARVQGRTAEAFF. CDR3 DNA sequence: TGCAGTGCTAGAGTGCAGGGGAGAACCGCTGAAGCTTTCTTT. The gene calls are TRBV20-1 and TRBJ1-1; tentatively, D is TRBD1 (6 bases). The CDR3 contains 14 residues. Per the germline V gene, CDR1 is DFQATT and CDR2 is SNEGSKA (reference sequence). Trimming cost V 1 base and J 6 bases, with 15 bases left between them.